This T cell receptor (beta chain) is drawn from a study of OX40 agonist ivuxolimab in advanced cancers. General observations from the study: Clonal expansion by week 6 occurred in CD4+ and CD8+ blood T cells (at 0.1 to 3.0 mg/kg).

Comment on this clone: Its antigen is undetermined.

Here immunoSEQ multiplex PCR was the method, and the copy in TCRdb shows in-frame clones only, minus some. The table records about 12,000 clones, 80% to 85% of them present only once. The sample in question was CD4+ or CD8+ T cells sorted from blood, obtained in a trial of the OX40 agonist ivuxolimab. This TCR was recovered from an adult with an advanced solid tumor such as melanoma, head and neck, liver or kidney cancer.

In DNA, the CDR3 is TGTGCCAGCAGCTCATCCATCGGGACTAGCGACTCATACAATGAGCAGTTCTTC. Translated, it gives CASSSSIGTSDSYNEQFF. The V call is TRBV7-9, the J call TRBJ2-1, with 10 bases matching TRBD2. Trimming took 4 bases from V and 4 from J; bases not matched to a gene: 13. Germline V lookup: CDR1 SEHNR, CDR2 FQNEAQ (reference sequence). The CDR3 totals 18 residues.